These 29 T cell receptor beta chains share one sample of origin, sequenced in a study of blood T cell repertoires in COVID-19. Sequencing used immunoSEQ multiplex PCR; TCRdb keeps in-frame clones, though not all of them. Among about 240,000 clones listed, approximately 84% were seen once. Source material: PBMCs or T cells enriched from blood (not recorded which). All receptors derive from a woman aged 40 to 50 with acute COVID-19.

The chain recombines TRBV30 with TRBJ1-2, with D unclear. CDR3 length equals 12 residues. The germline V gene has CDR1 GTSNPN and CDR2 SVGIG (reference sequence). V lost 7 bases to trimming and J lost 2 bases, with 11 bases between them. The CDR3 coding sequence is TGTGCCTCCAGCCGGGGAAACTATGGCTACACCTTC. This codes for CASSRGNYGYTF.

The V and J genes are TRBV9 and TRBJ2-7; 12 bases are a match to TRBD2. Per germline, CDR1 SGDLS and CDR2 YYNGEE. The J segment lost 1 base and the V segment lost 1 base, leaving 9 bases of the junction unmatched. The CDR3 sequence is 18 residues long. The CDR3 protein is CASSVILPLAGGSYEQYF. The CDR3, as DNA: TGTGCCAGCAGCGTAATACTCCCACTAGCGGGAGGTTCCTACGAGCAGTACTTC.

The V gene is TRBV24-1, the J gene TRBJ2-5; 14 nucleotides align to TRBD2. Per the germline V gene, CDR1 is KGHDR and CDR2 is SFDVKD. With 5 bases clipped from V and 4 bases from J, the junction kept 8 bases outside the gene matches. The CDR3 totals 17 residues. The CDR3 DNA is TGTGCCACCAGTGGACATGCTGGACTAGCGGGAGGAGAGACCCAGTACTTC. Its translation is CATSGHAGLAGGETQYF.

The J gene is TRBJ2-2, the V gene TRBV3-1 (or the pseudogene TRBV3-2); D gene unclear. Germline loops: CDR1 LGHDT, CDR2 YNNKEL (reference sequence). The CDR3 runs 12 residues. The V end was cut by 1 base, the J end by 6 bases, with 3 bases between. The CDR3 region is CASSQGAGELFF. The CDR3 nucleotides read TGTGCCAGCAGCCAAGGCGCCGGGGAGCTGTTTTTT.

This sequence joins TRBV10-2 and TRBJ2-2; TRBD2 aligns across 11 bases. The V gene end was trimmed by 4 bases and the J gene end by 4 bases; junction bases not matched to a gene: 14. Per the germline V gene, CDR1 is WSHSY and CDR2 is SAAADI. The CDR3 sequence is 19 residues long. CDR3 nucleotide sequence: TGCGCCAGCAGTGTGGGGCCTGGTACTAGCGGGAGTGTCACCGGGGAGCTGTTTTTT. Translation: CASSVGPGTSGSVTGELFF.

The V gene is TRBV19, the J gene TRBJ2-1, with 10 bases matching TRBD2. Per germline, CDR1 LNHDA and CDR2 SQIVND (reference sequence). The CDR3 has 15 residues. V lost 4 bases to trimming and J lost 8 bases; unmatched junction nucleotides: 8. CDR3 sequence reads: CASSTLAGVGDEQFF. The CDR3 coding sequence is TGTGCCAGTAGTACCCTAGCGGGAGTTGGGGATGAGCAGTTCTTC.

The V and J genes are TRBV14 and TRBJ1-4; unclear D gene. The germline CDR1 and CDR2 sequences are SGHDN and FVKESK. V lost 4 bases, J lost 7 bases, and 16 bases lay in between. This CDR3 region has 15 residues. The CDR3 nucleotides are TGTGCCAGCAGCCCCTGGGAGGCGAGGGTTGAAAAACTGTTTTTT. Translated: CASSPWEARVEKLFF.

The rearrangement uses TRBV19 and TRBJ1-5; TRBD1 agrees at 9 bases. The V segment lost 8 bases and the J segment 3 bases; nucleotides outside the gene matches: 8. CDR1 is LNHDA, CDR2 SQIVND, per germline (reference sequence). This CDR3 is built from 15 residues. This CDR3 reads CASWRTGEFNQPQHF. The CDR3 region has the DNA TGTGCCAGTTGGAGGACAGGGGAATTCAATCAGCCCCAGCATTTT.

The chain has TRBV7-3 and TRBJ2-3; 10 positions match TRBD2. This CDR3 comprises 15 residues. Germline assignment: CDR1 SGHTA and CDR2 FQGTGA. V shed 3 bases and J 4 bases; nucleotides not matched to a gene: 4. Here the CDR3 DNA reads TGTGCCAGCAGCTTTGGGACTAGCGACCCAGATACGCAGTATTTT. Translating gives CASSFGTSDPDTQYF. The full variable domain, in which reference TRBV7-3 and TRBJ2-3 provide the parts outside the CDR3, is GAGVSQTPSNKVTEKGKYVELRCDPISGHTALYWYRQSLGQGPEFLIYFQGTGAADDSGLPNDRFFAVRPEGSVSTLKIQRTERGDSAVYLCASSFGTSDPDTQYFGPGTRLTVL.

The CDR3 nucleotides are TGTGCCAGCAGCTTTGACACAATCACCGGGGAGCTGTTTTTT. Amino acid sequence: CASSFDTITGELFF. The chain links TRBV7-2 to TRBJ2-2; D is unresolved. This CDR3 region has 14 residues. The V gene's germline CDR1 is SGHTA and CDR2 FQGNSA. The ends were cut back, 3 bases at V and 4 bases at J, with 9 bases in the middle.

This sequence joins TRBV11-2 and TRBJ2-1; the match to TRBD2 covers 8 bases. Per germline, CDR1 SGHAT and CDR2 FQNNGV. Losses at the gene ends were 6 bases for V and 0 bases for J; bases not matched to a gene: 10. This CDR3 spans 17 amino acids. This CDR3 is CASRRTSGGSSYNEQFF. In nucleotides, the CDR3 is TGTGCCAGCAGACGAACTAGCGGAGGTAGCTCCTACAATGAGCAGTTCTTC.

The rearrangement links TRBV7-9 to TRBJ1-6; 7 bases map to TRBD1. Germline loops: CDR1 SEHNR, CDR2 FQNEAQ (reference sequence). The J segment lost 7 bases and the V segment lost 6 bases, leaving 3 bases of the junction unmatched. CDR3 length equals 13 residues. For the CDR3, the DNA is TGTGCCAGCAGTCAGGGGGACAATTCACCCCTCCACTTT. Its translation is CASSQGDNSPLHF. The complete variable domain, with remaining parts taken from reference TRBV7-9 and TRBJ1-6, reads DTGVSQNPRHKITKRGQNVTFRCDPISEHNRLYWYRQTLGQGPEFLTYFQNEAQLEKSRLLSDRFSAERPKGSFSTLEIQRTEQGDSAMYLCASSQGDNSPLHFGNGTRLTVT.

The rearrangement links TRBV12-3 or TRBV12-4 to TRBJ2-1; TRBD2 aligns across 8 bases. The CDR3 spans 12 residues. After removal of 4 bases from V and 10 bases from J, the junction contained 3 bases not matched to a gene. The CDR3 DNA reads as TGTGCCAGCAGTTCACTAGCGGCAGAGCAGTTCTTC. Translated, it gives CASSSLAAEQFF.

CDR3 coding DNA: TGTGCCACTAGCGGGTTTTACAATGAGCAGTTCTTC. It specifies CATSGFYNEQFF. This chain links TRBV24-1 with TRBJ2-1; 7 nucleotides align to TRBD2. CDR1 KGHDR and CDR2 SFDVKD come from the germline V gene. V shed 10 bases and J 4 bases; nucleotides not matched to a gene: 3. The CDR3 has 12 amino acids.

In nucleotides, the CDR3 is TGTGCCAGCAGCTTAGCGCGCGGGGACGGTGGAAACACCATATATTTT. Its translation: CASSLARGDGGNTIYF. V and J are TRBV7-8 and TRBJ1-3; possibly TRBD1 for D (5 bases). This CDR3 contains 16 residues. In germline, CDR1 is SGHVS, CDR2 FQNEAQ. V lost 0 bases and J 3 bases, leaving 12 bases between the germline ends.

The CDR3 spells CASMRRQGLCQFF. CDR3 nucleotides: TGTGCCAGCATGCGACGACAGGGCCTCTGTCAGTTCTTC. The rearrangement joins TRBV21-1 to TRBJ2-1; TRBD1 is the table's D call, not checked against the DNA. TRBV21-1 is listed as a pseudogene. CDR3 length equals 13 residues.

The chain links TRBV5-8 to TRBJ2-3, with TRBD2 as a possible D gene (5 bases). Germline CDR1 reads SGHTS; CDR2 reads YDEGEE. With 0 bases removed from V and 3 bases from J, the gap between germline ends came to 14 bases. This CDR3 is 16 amino acids long. CDR3 amino acids: CASSLEVAPNTDTQYF. CDR3 bases: TGTGCCAGCAGCTTGGAAGTAGCGCCAAATACAGATACGCAGTATTTT.

This clone was detected only a few times. V is TRBV25-1 and J is TRBJ2-2; TRBD1 matches 7 bases. Unmatched junction bases numbered 7, after V lost 6 bases and J lost 3 bases. This CDR3 spans 15 amino acids. Germline V CDR1 and CDR2: MGHDK, SYGVNS. DNA of the CDR3: TGTGCCAGCAGACCTACGGGACAGTACACCGGGGAGCTGTTTTTT. Translated, it gives CASRPTGQYTGELFF.

The gene calls are TRBV29-1 and TRBJ2-5; D is ambiguous. The germline V gene has CDR1 SQVTM and CDR2 ANQGSEA. The V end lost 7 bases, the J end lost 5 bases, and 11 bases lay between the germline ends. The CDR3 spans 11 residues. CDR3 amino acids: CSGGEKETQYF. CDR3 DNA: TGCAGCGGGGGTGAGAAGGAGACCCAGTACTTC. The whole variable domain, remainder taken from reference TRBV29-1 and TRBJ2-5, is SAVISQKPSRDICQRGTSLTIQCQVDSQVTMMFWYRQQPGQSLTLIATANQGSEATYESGFVIDKFPISRPNLTFSTLTVSNMSPEDSSIYLCSGGEKETQYFGPGTRLLVL.

The rearrangement links TRBV10-3 to TRBJ1-1, with TRBD1 as a possible D gene (5 bases). Trimming pared 10 bases from V and 4 bases from J, leaving 13 bases between. Germline-derived CDR1 and CDR2 are ENHRY and SYGVKD. There are 12 residues in the CDR3. The CDR3 loop reads CATSSGGTEAFF. The CDR3 DNA follows: TGTGCCACGTCGTCGGGGGGCACTGAAGCTTTCTTT.

This clone has a single count. One end of the junction fails to match germline, which may point to a read error. This chain joins TRBV9 and TRBJ2-1, with 7 bases fitting TRBD2. The germline V gene encodes CDR1 SGDLS and CDR2 YYNGEE. This CDR3 is built from 18 residues. The CDR3 nucleotides are TGTGCCAGCAGCGTATACGCCCAGTTGGGAGGGCCGCGGAATGGGCAGTTCTTC. Protein product: CASSVYAQLGGPRNGQFF.

The chain carries TRBV29-1 and TRBJ1-2; no clear D. The germline V gene has CDR1 SQVTM and CDR2 ANQGSEA. There are 11 residues in the CDR3. V dropped 5 bases and J dropped 6 bases, with 10 bases sitting between them. The CDR3 DNA follows: TGCAGCGTTAGCGGTCCGGATGGCTACACCTTC. This translates into CSVSGPDGYTF.

The rearrangement links TRBV10-2 to TRBJ2-1; 13 bases are a match to TRBD2. Germline CDR1 WSHSY, CDR2 SAAADI. The CDR3 has 13 residues. Trimming at V came to 8 bases and at J to 6 bases, leaving 1 base not matched to a gene. The CDR3 here is CASGLAGVNEQFF. Here the CDR3 DNA reads TGCGCCAGCGGACTAGCGGGAGTCAATGAGCAGTTCTTC.

This chain links TRBV5-4 with TRBJ2-1; D possibly corresponds to TRBD1 (6 bases). V shed 4 bases and J shed 7 bases, with 18 bases lying between them. The CDR3 has 15 residues. The germline V gene encodes CDR1 SGHNT and CDR2 YYREEE (reference sequence). The CDR3 sequence is CASSVQGRSWNEQFF. For the CDR3, the DNA is TGTGCCAGCAGCGTACAGGGCCGCTCCTGGAATGAGCAGTTCTTC.

V gene TRBV2 combines with J gene TRBJ1-5; the D gene is possibly TRBD1 (6 bases). The V gene's germline CDR1 is SNHLY and CDR2 FYNNEI. CDR3 size: 15 residues. The V end was cut by 6 bases, the J end by 3 bases, with 15 bases between. CDR3 bases: TGTGCCAGCAGGCACCGACAGGATCACAATCAGCCCCAGCATTTT. It encodes CASRHRQDHNQPQHF.

The rearrangement uses TRBV7-9 and TRBJ2-7; D perhaps matches TRBD2 (6 bases). CDR1 and CDR2 from the germline V gene are SEHNR and FQNEAQ (reference sequence). Trimming pared 5 bases from V and 5 bases from J, leaving 22 bases between. The CDR3 runs 16 residues. CDR3 loop: CASSQKTGALMNEQYF. CDR3 coding DNA: TGTGCCAGCAGCCAGAAAACGGGAGCGCTAATGAACGAGCAGTACTTC.

The chain couples TRBV27 to TRBJ2-3, with 15 bases that match TRBD2. Per germline, CDR1 MNHEY and CDR2 SMNVEV (reference sequence). Losses at the gene ends were 2 bases for V and 2 bases for J; bases not matched to a gene: 2. The CDR3 totals 17 residues. The CDR3 DNA reads TGTGCCAGCAGTTTAGGACTAGCGGGAGGGGACACAGATACGCAGTATTTT. Amino acids: CASSLGLAGGDTDTQYF.

The genes are TRBV24-1 and TRBJ2-5, with TRBD2 identical over 10 bases. With 3 bases clipped from V and 2 bases from J, the junction kept 14 bases outside the gene matches. Germline-derived CDR1 and CDR2 are KGHDR and SFDVKD. This CDR3 region has 19 residues. CDR3 coding DNA: TGTGCCACCAGTGATAGGACAGCTAGCGGGAGAGGGAGGCAAGAGACCCAGTACTTC. Translating it yields CATSDRTASGRGRQETQYF.

V usage is TRBV19 and J usage is TRBJ1-2; no clear D. The germline V gene encodes CDR1 LNHDA and CDR2 SQIVND (reference sequence). This CDR3 comprises 13 residues. Trimming cost V 3 bases and J 8 bases, with 13 bases left between them. CDR3 residues: CASSISVTLGYTF. DNA of the CDR3: TGTGCCAGTAGTATTAGCGTTACCCTAGGCTACACCTTC.